Below, 4 T cell receptor beta chains from the same sample are listed, as sequenced in a study of T cells in localized non-small cell lung cancer. The method was immunoSEQ multiplex PCR; TCRdb's version includes in-frame clones alone and lacks a portion of them. This sample has about 39,000 clones, with about 76% found just once. The sequencing here drew on PBMCs, taken before any cancer treatment. These receptors were obtained from a woman aged 40-75 years with stage II squamous cell lung carcinoma.

This clone came up a few times. The chain links TRBV7-9 to TRBJ2-2; TRBD1 matches 9 bases. The CDR3 loop spans 16 amino acids. Trimming cost V 5 bases and J 6 bases; bases outside gene matches: 10. CDR1 and CDR2 (germline): SEHNR, FQNEAQ (reference sequence). CDR3 DNA: TGTGCCAGCAGCCCACACCGGGACAGGGATCCCGGGGAGCTGTTTTTT. As protein: CASSPHRDRDPGELFF.

The chain couples TRBV5-1 to TRBJ1-2; no reliable D call. The CDR3 sequence is 14 residues long. V lost 0 bases and J lost 4, with 10 bases in between. Per the germline V gene, CDR1 is SGHRS and CDR2 is YFSETQ. The CDR3 region is CASSLATGRYGYTF. DNA of the CDR3: TGCGCCAGCAGCTTGGCAACGGGTCGCTATGGCTACACCTTC.

The rearrangement joins TRBV2 to TRBJ2-7, with D possibly being TRBD2 (6 bases). Germline V gene sequence: CDR1 SNHLY, CDR2 FYNNEI. The CDR3 is 13 amino acids. The V end was cut by 1 base, the J end by 5 bases, with 9 bases between. The CDR3 DNA sequence: TGTGCCAGCAGTGAAGACCGGAGGGACGAGCAGTACTTC. It encodes CASSEDRRDEQYF.

In DNA form, the CDR3 reads TGCGCCAGCAGCCCCGGAGGGGGGCAAGAGACCCAGTACTTC. The encoded protein is CASSPGGGQETQYF. The chain recombines TRBV5-1 with TRBJ2-5; D tentatively fits TRBD1 or TRBD2 (6 bases each). Per germline, CDR1 SGHRS and CDR2 YFSETQ. The CDR3 is made up of 14 amino acids. V lost 4 bases, J lost 2 bases, and 12 bases lay in between.